This T cell receptor (beta chain) was recorded in a study of shared clonotypes between healthy human individuals. V lost 2 bases to trimming and J lost 7 bases, with 15 bases between them. Per germline, CDR1 MNHEY and CDR2 SVGAGI. The CDR3 sequence is 15 residues long. Notes on this clone: As yet, its antigen is unknown.

Using immunoSEQ multiplex PCR, the repertoire was profiled, and TCRdb retains in-frame clones only, with some absent. The table lists about 2.4 million clones, approximately 94% of them singletons. Only Caucasian adults living in Nashville, Tennessee made up the donor group. Splitting the CD4+ cells yielded a CD45RA+ naive subset and a CD45RA-negative memory subset. Study-level results: It was observed that roughly 5.4% of naive CD4 clonotypes were shared across several donors. Blood was the sole source, and tissue repertoires probably differ.

This chain connects TRBV6-5 to TRBJ1-3; no clear D. The sequence derives from a man younger than 30 in good health. Some clones in this sample may be carry-over from other donors' samples. The sample taken for sequencing was naive CD4+ T cells from PBMCs. Subset: CD45RA+ positively selected. The CDR3 reads CASSYQSGSRNTIYF. The DNA of the CDR3 is TGTGCCAGCAGTTACCAAAGTGGCAGTCGTAACACCATATATTTT.